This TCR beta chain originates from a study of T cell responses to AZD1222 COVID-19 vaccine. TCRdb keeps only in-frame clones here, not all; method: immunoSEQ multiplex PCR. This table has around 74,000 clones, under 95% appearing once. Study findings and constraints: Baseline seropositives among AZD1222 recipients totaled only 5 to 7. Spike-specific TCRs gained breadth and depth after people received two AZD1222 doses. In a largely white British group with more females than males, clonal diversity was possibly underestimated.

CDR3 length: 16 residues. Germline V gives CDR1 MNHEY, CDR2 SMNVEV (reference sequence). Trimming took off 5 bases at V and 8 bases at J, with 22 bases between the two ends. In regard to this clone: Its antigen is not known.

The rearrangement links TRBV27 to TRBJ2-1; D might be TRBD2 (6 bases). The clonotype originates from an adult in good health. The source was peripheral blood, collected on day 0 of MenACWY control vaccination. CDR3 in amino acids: CASSPRLDRVFDEQFF. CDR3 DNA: TGTGCCAGCAGTCCGAGACTAGATAGGGTCTTTGATGAGCAGTTCTTC.